The T cell receptor (beta chain) described here comes from a study of long-term antiretroviral therapy in people with HIV. Every single participant having HIV got treatment inside the United States. Investigators performed immunoSEQ version v3.0 at survey level. Using immunoSEQ multiplex PCR, the repertoire was profiled, and TCRdb retains in-frame clones only, with some absent. The top ten clones hold about 16% of a sample with 14,000 or so clones, around four fifths of them seen once. Germline CDR1 is ENHRY and CDR2 is SYGVKD. The CDR3 totals 13 residues. Concerning this clone: One end of the junction fails to match germline, which may point to a read error.

The receptor was isolated from a woman aged 40 to 50 with HIV. Specimen: unsorted PBMCs, collected 1.8 years before starting antiretroviral therapy. The genes are TRBV10-3 and TRBJ1-1, with 7 bases fitting TRBD1. CDR3 sequence (DNA): TGTGCTATCATCGGAACAGGGGCAGATAAAGCTTTCTTT. As protein: CAIIGTGADKAFF.